The TCR beta chain under discussion was sequenced for a study of shared clonotypes between healthy human individuals. Study-level background: Plates per donor: three CD4 naive, three CD4 memory, two CD8 naive, one CD8 memory.

Sorted-subset replicate PCRs used 150 to 250 ng of genomic DNA. This amount corresponded to some 30,000 T cell genomes. Profiling relied on immunoSEQ multiplex PCR, and the TCRdb table lists in-frame clones only, not all of them. This repertoire shows millions of clones, 85% to 95% found once; its top ten account for 0.39%. The CDR3 has 17 residues. Germline-derived CDR1 and CDR2 are LGHNA and YNFKEQ. Trimming shortened V by 1 base and J by 0 bases, and 15 bases separated the two germline ends. Recent acute infections and vaccinations were absent in the healthy HIV-negative adult donors. J is TRBJ2-5 and V is TRBV4-2; D is perhaps TRBD2 (7 bases). The sequencing sample was made of naive CD4+ T cells from PBMCs. Subset reported: CD45RA+ positively selected. The receptor was derived from a young man in good health. Some clones in this sample may be carry-over from other donors' samples. In DNA form, the CDR3 reads TGTGCCAGCAGCCAAGGGCCTAGCGGACAGTACCAAGAGACCCAGTACTTC. Protein sequence: CASSQGPSGQYQETQYF.